These T cell receptor beta chains were read from a single sample in a study of PD-1 blockade in classical Hodgkin lymphoma. Sequencing used immunoSEQ multiplex PCR; TCRdb keeps in-frame clones, though not all of them. This sample has about 86,000 clones; 75% to 90% occur once, and the top ten carry roughly a fifth. The source was peripheral blood mononuclear cells (PBMCs), collected at baseline. Receptors originate from a human donor with classical Hodgkin lymphoma. Each CDR3 is given with its conserved first and last residue. The D gene is left open where the match is weak. The size of a clone is reported for some rows only, either as once, few or many, or as a class for expanded clones.

V	D	J	size	CDR3	DNA
TRBV6-4	TRBD1	TRBJ2-1	.	CASSAGQGRSSYNEQFF	TGTGCCAGCAGTGCAGGACAGGGGCGAAGCTCCTACAATGAGCAGTTCTTC
TRBV5-3	.	TRBJ1-5	.	CARTPPCSDYSNQPQHF	TGTGCCAGAACCCCCCCTTGCTCCGACTATAGCAATCAGCCCCAGCATTTT
TRBV15	.	TRBJ1-3	.	CATSRDFPGSGNTIYF	TGTGCCACCAGCAGAGATTTTCCTGGCTCTGGAAACACCATATATTTT
TRBV7-7	TRBD1	TRBJ1-4	.	CASSATGGFGEKLFF	TGTGCCAGCAGCGCCACAGGGGGCTTTGGTGAAAAACTGTTTTTT
TRBV10-3	TRBD1	TRBJ1-2	once	CAISDQDRGPFNYGYTF	TGTGCCATCAGTGACCAGGACAGGGGGCCCTTTAACTATGGCTACACCTTC
TRBV7-9	.	TRBJ2-7	.	CASSPFLPGDEQYF	TGTGCCAGCAGCCCATTCCTCCCCGGAGACGAGCAGTACTTC
TRBV7-7	.	TRBJ2-6	.	CASSPSNGANVLTF	TGTGCCAGCAGCCCATCGAATGGGGCCAACGTCCTGACTTTC
TRBV29-1	TRBD2	TRBJ2-1	.	CSVRTSGRSNEQFF	TGCAGCGTTCGTACTAGCGGGAGGTCCAATGAGCAGTTCTTC
TRBV6-5	.	TRBJ2-7	few	CASSSRGSEQYF	TGTGCCAGCAGTTCAAGGGGTAGCGAGCAGTACTTC
TRBV19	.	TRBJ1-2	few	CASISTSSVGYTF	TGTGCCAGTATCAGTACGTCGTCAGTGGGCTACACCTTC
TRBV27	.	TRBJ1-1	.	CASSASRGPEAFF	TGTGCCAGCAGTGCCTCGAGAGGCCCTGAAGCTTTCTTT
TRBV12-5	.	TRBJ2-7	.	CASGLVRGASHYEQYF	TGTGCTAGTGGTTTGGTCCGGGGGGCTAGTCACTACGAGCAGTACTTC
TRBV7-2	.	TRBJ2-6	.	CASTLTLLSGANVLTF	TGTGCCAGCACCCTGACGCTACTCTCTGGGGCCAACGTCCTGACTTTC
TRBV30	.	TRBJ2-5	.	CAWRGAGTKETQYF	TGTGCCTGGAGGGGAGCCGGGACCAAAGAGACCCAGTACTTC
TRBV4-3	TRBD1	TRBJ1-1	once	CASSQKQGTTEAFF	TGCGCCAGCAGCCAAAAACAGGGGACCACTGAAGCTTTCTTT
TRBV5-1	TRBD2	TRBJ2-1	.	CASSFGTSSYNEQFF	TGCGCCAGCAGCTTCGGGACTAGCTCCTACAATGAGCAGTTCTTC
TRBV2	TRBD2	TRBJ2-1	.	CASSAASGSFTYNEQFF	TGTGCCAGCAGCGCTGCTAGCGGGAGTTTCACCTACAATGAGCAGTTCTTC
TRBV19	TRBD1	TRBJ1-2	.	CASSLIPSGTGGRGYTF	TGTGCCAGTAGTTTAATTCCTTCCGGGACAGGGGGCCGAGGCTACACCTTC
TRBV28	TRBD1	TRBJ1-2	.	CASSPGTAVLYGYTF	TGTGCCAGCAGTCCCGGGACAGCGGTTCTCTATGGCTACACCTTC
TRBV30	.	TRBJ2-7	.	CAWGDTNYEQYF	TGTGCCTGGGGGGACACGAACTACGAGCAGTACTTC
TRBV4-1	.	TRBJ2-5	.	CASSRGIQETQYF	TGCGCCAGCAGCCGCGGGATTCAAGAGACCCAGTACTTC
TRBV6-1	.	TRBJ1-5	few	CASRDMFSNQPQHF	TGTGCCAGCAGGGACATGTTTAGCAATCAGCCCCAGCATTTT
TRBV6-1	TRBD1	TRBJ1-1	.	CASSEWTGTVIDTEAFF	TGTGCCAGCAGTGAGTGGACAGGGACAGTTATTGACACTGAAGCTTTCTTT
TRBV27	TRBD2	TRBJ2-1	.	CASSLGTSGSRNEQFF	TGTGCCAGCAGTTTAGGGACTAGCGGGAGTCGCAATGAGCAGTTCTTC
TRBV27	.	TRBJ2-7	once	CASSLQDGTYEQYF	TGTGCCAGCAGTTTACAGGACGGGACCTACGAGCAGTACTTC
TRBV5-1	TRBD2	TRBJ2-5	.	CASSRASGGQETQYF	TGCGCCAGCAGCAGGGCTAGCGGGGGCCAAGAGACCCAGTACTTC
TRBV7-9	TRBD2	TRBJ2-1	.	CASSVGLAGPYNEQFF	TGTGCCAGCAGCGTGGGACTAGCGGGGCCCTACAATGAGCAGTTCTTC
TRBV30	.	TRBJ2-7	.	CAWSVTGLFEQYF	TGTGCCTGGAGTGTAACGGGGCTTTTCGAGCAGTACTTC
TRBV19	TRBD1	TRBJ1-5	.	CASSLGTGDRYQPQHF	TGTGCCAGTAGTCTCGGGACAGGGGACCGTTATCAGCCCCAGCATTTT
TRBV13	.	TRBJ2-7	once	CASSLVPLLEQYF	TGTGCCAGCAGCTTGGTCCCCCTCTTAGAGCAGTACTTC
TRBV7-2	.	TRBJ2-2	.	CASSLAWFPNTGELFF	TGTGCCAGCAGCTTAGCGTGGTTCCCGAACACCGGGGAGCTGTTTTTT
TRBV18	TRBD1	TRBJ1-1	.	CASSPQQQGAASEAFF	TGTGCCAGCTCACCACAGCAACAGGGGGCCGCTTCTGAAGCTTTCTTT
TRBV27	.	TRBJ1-4	.	CASSPEAATNEKLFF	TGTGCCAGCAGCCCTGAGGCGGCAACTAATGAAAAACTGTTTTTT
TRBV15	TRBD1	TRBJ1-4	.	CATSRERQGSEKLFF	TGTGCCACCAGCAGAGAGCGACAGGGGAGCGAAAAACTGTTTTTT
TRBV29-1	.	TRBJ1-2	.	CSALRGPYGYTF	TGCAGCGCGCTAAGGGGCCCCTATGGCTACACCTTC
TRBV10-2	.	TRBJ1-1	.	CASSEYQAYTEAFF	TGCGCCAGCAGTGAGTACCAGGCATACACTGAAGCTTTCTTT
TRBV29-1	.	TRBJ1-1	.	CSVPQNTEAFF	TGCAGCGTTCCACAGAACACTGAAGCTTTCTTT
TRBV5-6	.	TRBJ1-3	.	CASSLGATGNTIYF	TGTGCCAGCAGCTTGGGGGCCACTGGAAACACCATATATTTT
TRBV19	.	TRBJ2-7	.	CASSPQVSSYEQYF	TGTGCCAGTAGCCCCCAGGTAAGCTCCTACGAGCAGTACTTC
TRBV1	.	TRBJ2-7	.	CTSSHFLGESSYEQYF	TGCACCAGCAGCCATTTCCTGGGGGAGAGCTCCTACGAGCAGTACTTC
TRBV5-1	.	TRBJ2-1	.	CASSLGTSYNEQFF	TGCGCCAGCAGCTTGGGCACAAGCTACAATGAGCAGTTCTTC
TRBV4-2	.	TRBJ2-1	.	CASSLDMASSYNEQFF	TGTGCCAGCAGCCTGGACATGGCTAGCTCCTACAATGAGCAGTTCTTC
TRBV28	.	TRBJ1-4	.	CASSFLLDRTSEKLFF	TGTGCCAGCAGTTTCCTCCTGGACCGGACTTCTGAAAAACTGTTTTTT
TRBV6-6	TRBD2	TRBJ2-3	once	CATTVVAGDVDTQYF	TGTGCCACCACTGTGGTAGCGGGAGATGTAGATACGCAGTATTTT
TRBV28	TRBD2	TRBJ2-7	.	CASSFGTSGYYEQYF	TGTGCCAGCAGTTTTGGGACTAGCGGTTACTACGAGCAGTACTTC
TRBV30	.	TRBJ2-5	.	CAWTTYETQYF	TGTGCCTGGACTACCTATGAGACCCAGTACTTC
TRBV21-1	.	TRBJ1-4	.	CASSDSDRAEKLFF	TGTGCCAGCAGCGACTCGGACAGGGCGGAAAAACTGTTTTTT
TRBV5-4	.	TRBJ1-1	.	CASSLGGAVGTEAFF	TGTGCCAGCAGCTTGGGAGGGGCTGTGGGGACTGAAGCTTTCTTT
TRBV7-2	TRBD2	TRBJ2-5	.	CASSPTGLAGKETQYF	TGTGCCAGCAGCCCCACGGGACTAGCGGGAAAAGAGACCCAGTACTTC
TRBV5-1	.	TRBJ2-7	.	CASSLEAGTYEQYF	TGCGCCAGCAGCTTGGAAGCGGGCACCTACGAGCAGTACTTC
TRBV6-6	.	TRBJ1-1	.	CASSYPGNTEAFF	TGTGCCAGCAGTTACCCGGGGAACACTGAAGCTTTCTTT
TRBV6-1	TRBD1	TRBJ2-3	.	CASIGQGRRTDTQYF	TGTGCCAGCATCGGACAGGGGAGGCGGACAGATACGCAGTATTTT
TRBV5-6	.	TRBJ2-5	.	CASSLQGFGETQYF	TGTGCCAGCAGCTTACAAGGGTTTGGGGAGACCCAGTACTTC
TRBV25-1	TRBD2	TRBJ2-1	few	CASSPPGLAGDNEQFF	TGTGCCAGCAGTCCTCCGGGACTAGCGGGAGACAATGAGCAGTTCTTC
TRBV10-3	TRBD1	TRBJ1-2	.	CAISGDRGNYGYTF	TGTGCCATCAGTGGGGACAGGGGTAACTATGGCTACACCTTC
TRBV2	.	TRBJ2-5	.	CASSEEDYQETQYF	TGTGCCAGCAGTGAGGAGGACTACCAAGAGACCCAGTACTTC
TRBV7-6	.	TRBJ1-4	.	CASSLNVGRNEKLFF	TGTGCCAGCAGCTTAAACGTAGGACGTAACGAAAAACTGTTTTTT
TRBV7-9	.	TRBJ2-5	once	CASSTRVGYQETQYF	TGTGCCAGCAGCACGCGGGTGGGGTACCAAGAGACCCAGTACTTC
TRBV28	TRBD1	TRBJ2-1	.	CASSTGTGKYNEQFF	TGTGCCAGCAGTACCGGGACAGGGAAATACAATGAGCAGTTCTTC
TRBV18	.	TRBJ2-6	.	CASSLANTRVTGANVLTF	TGTGCCAGCTCACTGGCCAACACCAGGGTAACTGGGGCCAACGTCCTGACTTTC